A selection of T cell receptor beta chains follows, all from one sample in a study of response to subunit inactivated influenza vaccine. TCRdb re-derived calls from the RT-PCR reads in MiXCR, one entry per CDR3 protein. The sample holds about 780,000 distinct CDR3 sequences, approximately 17% seen once. Sequencing was performed on PBMCs from blood, taken less than 6 days after vaccination. The receptors were sampled from a man aged 50-59 years who received an inactivated influenza vaccine. CDR3s include the opening cysteine and the closing phenylalanine or tryptophan. D genes are given only for firm matches. Clone size is given for some rows only: seen once, a few or many times, or a class if the clone is expanded.

v_call	j_call	d_call	clone_size	cdr3_nt	cdr3_aa
TRBV7-2	TRBJ2-3	TRBD2	.	TGTGCCAGCAGCCCCCCCGGAGCGGGGGGGGTAGATACGCAGTATTTT	CASSPPGAGGVDTQYF
TRBV20-1	TRBJ1-6	TRBD1	few	TGCAGTGCTAGAGAATTGGACAGGGCTTCCTATTCACCCCTCCACTTT	CSARELDRASYSPLHF
TRBV20-1	TRBJ1-1	.	.	TGCAGTGCTAGTGATTTCAGGGGCTACACTGAAGCTTTCTTT	CSASDFRGYTEAFF
TRBV30	TRBJ2-7	.	.	TGTGCCACCGGGGACACGAACTACGAGCAGTACTTC	CATGDTNYEQYF
TRBV4-1	TRBJ2-1	TRBD2	.	TGCGCCAGCAGCCAAGGCTGGGCTAGCGGAACCAATGAGCAGTTCTTC	CASSQGWASGTNEQFF
TRBV20-1	TRBJ1-5	TRBD1	.	TGCAGTGCTCCTGGACAGGGGGGAAATCAGCCCCAGCATTTT	CSAPGQGGNQPQHF
TRBV3-1	TRBJ2-7	TRBD1	few	TGTGCCAGCAGCGCCGGGACAGGAGACCGTTTAAGTCAGTACTTC	CASSAGTGDRLSQYF
TRBV24-1	TRBJ1-2	TRBD1	few	TGTGCCACCAGTGACCAAACAGGGGACGGCTACACCTTC	CATSDQTGDGYTF
TRBV20-1	TRBJ2-7	.	few	TGCAGTGCCGCCCGACTTGGAAAGAGCTCCTACGAGCAGTACTTC	CSAARLGKSSYEQYF
TRBV5-1	TRBJ2-2	.	.	TGCGCCAGCAGCTTCGGGGCAGCAACGAACACCGGGGAGCTGTTTTTT	CASSFGAATNTGELFF
TRBV20-1	TRBJ2-7	.	few	TGCAGTGCTAGTGCACCAGGCTCCTACGAGCAGTACTTC	CSASAPGSYEQYF